These 14 T cell receptor beta chains were sequenced from one sample in a study of post-analysis software for immune sequencing data. General observations from the study: Roughly five TRBV segments were more frequent in patients than controls; TRBV5-6, TRBV5-1 and TRBV20-1 belonged to this group.

Antigens for these TCRs are unknown. Tagging with unique molecular identifiers was a feature of the TCR beta cDNA libraries. TCRdb itself ran the PCR reads through MiXCR, one entry per CDR3 protein. This table holds some 800,000 distinct CDR3 sequences, roughly 50% found once. What was sequenced was blood. Receptors were obtained from a girl aged 10 to 17 with multiple sclerosis.

This clonotype was seen just once. The rearrangement links TRBV12-3 or TRBV12-4 to TRBJ1-5; possibly TRBD1 for D (6 bases). The CDR3 spans 18 residues. Trimming shortened V by 2 bases and J by 0 bases, and 17 bases separated the two germline ends. CDR3 sequence: CASSLHLRGIYSNQPQHF. The CDR3 nucleotides read TGTGCCAGCAGTTTACATTTGAGGGGGATTTATAGCAATCAGCCCCAGCATTTT.

The table lists this clonotype with a few counts. This chain connects TRBV30 to TRBJ2-3; 11 bases line up with TRBD2. Trimming at V came to 8 bases and at J to 4 bases, leaving 5 bases not matched to a gene. The CDR3 contains 13 residues. The germline CDR1 and CDR2 sequences are GTSNPN and SVGIG (reference sequence). The CDR3 coding sequence is TGTGCCGGAACTAGCGGGAGTTCAGATACGCAGTATTTT. This translates into CAGTSGSSDTQYF.

The V and J genes are TRBV6-2 or TRBV6-3 and TRBJ2-7; the D is unclear. This CDR3 has 17 amino acids. CDR1 is MNHEY and CDR2 is SVGEGT in the germline V gene. Trimming removed 3 bases from V and 1 base from J, with 19 bases in between. CDR3 bases: TGTGCCAGCAGTTATTGGTGGCAGCCCAACCTATCCTACGAGCAGTACTTC. Translating it yields CASSYWWQPNLSYEQYF.

This clonotype was detected only a few times. The chain is built from TRBV28 and TRBJ2-5; TRBD1 might be the D (5 bases). Per the germline V gene, CDR1 is MDHEN and CDR2 is SYDVKM. Trimming removed 6 bases from V and 0 bases from J, with 8 bases in between. The CDR3 loop spans 13 amino acids. The CDR3 spells CASRIQDQETQYF. The DNA of the CDR3 is TGTGCCAGCAGAATACAGGACCAAGAGACCCAGTACTTC.

For the CDR3, the DNA is TGCAGTGCTAGGACGACCCGGGAAAAACTGTTTTTT. Its protein is CSARTTREKLFF. This sequence joins TRBV20-1 and TRBJ1-4; no firm D call. CDR1 is DFQATT, CDR2 SNEGSKA, per germline (reference sequence). Trimming removed 3 bases at V and 8 bases at J, with 10 bases between. The CDR3 loop spans 12 amino acids.

V and J are TRBV9 and TRBJ1-2; possibly TRBD1 for D (5 bases). Trimming stripped 2 bases from V and 1 base from J, with 12 bases between. The CDR3 contains 15 residues. Germline CDR1 reads SGDLS; CDR2 reads YYNGEE. In nucleotides, the CDR3 is TGTGCCAGCAGCGTCGGAGGCAGGGTTAACTATGGCTACACCTTC. Encoded protein: CASSVGGRVNYGYTF.

V is TRBV12-3 or TRBV12-4 and J is TRBJ2-1; the match to TRBD2 covers 12 bases. V was pared by 2 bases and J by 9 bases, with 5 bases of the junction left unmatched. The CDR3 spans 15 residues. The CDR3 coding sequence is TGTGCCAGCAGTTTATCTAGCGGGAGGGCCGGTGAGCAGTTCTTC. This sequence encodes CASSLSSGRAGEQFF.

The V gene is TRBV19, the J gene TRBJ1-1; D not certain. V was cut by 9 bases and J by 3 bases, with 11 bases left in between. Per the germline V gene, CDR1 is LNHDA and CDR2 is SQIVND (reference sequence). This CDR3 comprises 12 residues. Here the CDR3 reads CASIPIHTEAFF. CDR3 DNA sequence: TGTGCCAGCATACCGATCCACACTGAAGCTTTCTTT.

As to this clonotype: A read error is possible here, since a much larger clone lies one base away. This chain uses TRBV7-2 with TRBJ2-5; TRBD2 matches 10 bases. CDR3 length equals 15 residues. Per the germline V gene, CDR1 is SGHTA and CDR2 is FQGNSA. The CDR3 sequence is CAGSLGLAGVETQYF. The DNA of the CDR3 is TGTGCCGGCAGCTTAGGGCTAGCGGGAGTAGAGACCCAGTACTTC.

This clonotype has more than one count but fewer than ten. The J gene is TRBJ2-7, the V gene TRBV12-3 or TRBV12-4; a weak D match, TRBD1 (5 bases). The CDR3 sequence is 13 residues long. The germline V and J ends were trimmed by 1 base and 3 bases, with 7 bases remaining between them. The CDR3, as DNA: TGTGCCAGCAGTTTAGTCAGGGACTACGAGCAGTACTTC. Protein product: CASSLVRDYEQYF.

The chain joins TRBV3-1 to TRBJ2-1; 8 bases are shared with TRBD2. CDR3 size: 14 residues. Germline loops: CDR1 LGHDT, CDR2 YNNKEL (reference sequence). V was clipped by 1 base and J by 10 bases; unmatched bases: 6. CDR3 amino acids: CASSQVSGAGEQFF. CDR3 nucleotide sequence: TGTGCCAGCAGCCAAGTTAGCGGGGCGGGAGAGCAGTTCTTC.

This rearrangement joins TRBV11-2 to TRBJ2-1; D is perhaps TRBD1 or TRBD2 (6 bases each). CDR1 and CDR2 (germline): SGHAT, FQNNGV. The CDR3 is 14 residues long. V shed 5 bases and J shed 5 bases, with 13 bases lying between them. The CDR3 protein is CASSPVEGDNEQFF. The CDR3 DNA reads TGTGCCAGCAGCCCCGTGGAGGGGGACAATGAGCAGTTCTTC.

This clonotype has more than one count but fewer than ten. The genes are TRBV4-2 and TRBJ2-5, with D possibly TRBD1 on 5 matching bases. The J call may be incorrect, as the DNA end agrees better with TRBJ2-7. The CDR3 is 13 residues long. Germline CDR1 is LGHNA and CDR2 is YNFKEQ. CDR3 protein: CASSQRRGSEQYF. The CDR3 DNA sequence: TGTGCCAGCAGCCAACGAAGGGGCTCCGAGCAGTACTTC.

There are a few counts of this clonotype. The chain links TRBV27 to TRBJ2-7, with TRBD2 identical over 10 bases. Losses at the gene ends were 8 bases for V and 3 bases for J; bases not matched to a gene: 7. The CDR3 spans 14 residues. From germline, CDR1 is MNHEY and CDR2 SMNVEV (reference sequence). CDR3 sequence: CASSQREGGYEQYF. CDR3 DNA: TGTGCCAGCTCTCAGCGGGAGGGAGGCTACGAGCAGTACTTC.